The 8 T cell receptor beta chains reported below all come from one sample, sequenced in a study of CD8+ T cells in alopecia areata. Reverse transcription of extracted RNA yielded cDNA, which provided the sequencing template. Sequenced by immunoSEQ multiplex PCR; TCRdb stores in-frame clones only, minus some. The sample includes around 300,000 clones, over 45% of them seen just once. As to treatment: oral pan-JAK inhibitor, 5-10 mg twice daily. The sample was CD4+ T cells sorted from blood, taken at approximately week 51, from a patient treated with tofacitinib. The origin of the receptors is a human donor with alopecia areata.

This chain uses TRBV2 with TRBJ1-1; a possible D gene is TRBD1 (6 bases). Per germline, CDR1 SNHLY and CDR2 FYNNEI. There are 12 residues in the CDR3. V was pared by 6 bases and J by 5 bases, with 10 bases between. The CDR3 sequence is CASRHRVTEAFF. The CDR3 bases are TGTGCCAGCAGACACAGGGTGACTGAAGCTTTCTTT.

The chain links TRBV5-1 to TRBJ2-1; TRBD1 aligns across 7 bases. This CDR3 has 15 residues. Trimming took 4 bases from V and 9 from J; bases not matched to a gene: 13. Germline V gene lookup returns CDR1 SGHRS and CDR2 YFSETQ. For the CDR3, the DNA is TGCGCCAGCAGCGAGAGGGGACAGCTTCTAAGTGAGCAGTTCTTC. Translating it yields CASSERGQLLSEQFF.

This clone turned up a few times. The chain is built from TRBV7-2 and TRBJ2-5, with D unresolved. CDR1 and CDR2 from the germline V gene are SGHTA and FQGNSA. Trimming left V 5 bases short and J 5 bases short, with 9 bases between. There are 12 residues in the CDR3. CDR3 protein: CASSNPRETQYF. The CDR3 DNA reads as TGTGCCAGCAGCAACCCCAGGGAGACCCAGTACTTC.

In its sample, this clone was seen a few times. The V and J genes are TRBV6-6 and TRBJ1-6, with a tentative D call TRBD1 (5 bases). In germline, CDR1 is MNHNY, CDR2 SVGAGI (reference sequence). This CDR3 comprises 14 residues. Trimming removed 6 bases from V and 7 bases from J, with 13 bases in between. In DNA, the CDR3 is TGTGCCAGCAGACGCCGGGACTTGAATTCACCCCTCCACTTT. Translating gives CASRRRDLNSPLHF.

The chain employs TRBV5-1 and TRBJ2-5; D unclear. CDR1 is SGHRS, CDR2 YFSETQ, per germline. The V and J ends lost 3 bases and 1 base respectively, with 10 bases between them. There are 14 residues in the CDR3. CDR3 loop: CASSSRALQETQYF. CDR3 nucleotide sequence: TGCGCCAGCAGCTCACGGGCCCTCCAAGAGACCCAGTACTTC.

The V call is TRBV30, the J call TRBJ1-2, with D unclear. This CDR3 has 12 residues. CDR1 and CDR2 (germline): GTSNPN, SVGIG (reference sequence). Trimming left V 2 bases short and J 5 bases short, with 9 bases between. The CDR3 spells CAWSTTTYGYTF. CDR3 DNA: TGTGCCTGGAGTACTACCACATATGGCTACACCTTC.

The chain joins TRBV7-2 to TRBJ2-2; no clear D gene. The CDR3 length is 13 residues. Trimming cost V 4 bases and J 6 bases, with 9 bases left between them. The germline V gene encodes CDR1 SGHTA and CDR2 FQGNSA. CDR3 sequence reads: CASSSEFAGELFF. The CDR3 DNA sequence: TGTGCCAGCAGCTCAGAGTTCGCCGGGGAGCTGTTTTTT.

The CDR3 protein is CATQTSGETQYF. The DNA for the CDR3 is TGTGCCACCCAGACTAGCGGAGAGACCCAGTACTTC. The chain has TRBV2 and TRBJ2-5; the match to TRBD2 covers 9 bases. This CDR3 contains 12 residues. Trimming removed 10 bases from V and 4 bases from J; junction bases left unmatched: 4. Per the germline V gene, CDR1 is SNHLY and CDR2 is FYNNEI. Drawing the rest from reference TRBV2 and TRBJ2-5, the complete variable domain is EPEVTQTPSHQVTQMGQEVILRCVPISNHLYFYWYRQILGQKVEFLVSFYNNEISEKSEIFDDQFSVERPDGSNFTLKIRSTKLEDSAMYFCATQTSGETQYFGPGTRLLVL.